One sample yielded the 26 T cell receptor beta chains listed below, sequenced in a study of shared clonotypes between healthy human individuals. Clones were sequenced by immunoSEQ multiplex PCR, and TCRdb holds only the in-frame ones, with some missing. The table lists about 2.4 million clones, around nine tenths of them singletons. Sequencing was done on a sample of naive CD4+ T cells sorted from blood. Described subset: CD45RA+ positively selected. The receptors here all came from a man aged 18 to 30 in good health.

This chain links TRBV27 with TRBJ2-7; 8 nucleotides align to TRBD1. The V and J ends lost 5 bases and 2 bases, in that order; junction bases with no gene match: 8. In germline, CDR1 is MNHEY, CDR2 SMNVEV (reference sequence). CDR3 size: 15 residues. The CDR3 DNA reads TGTGCCAGCAGTCCCCGGACAGGGCTGCCCTACGAGCAGTACTTC. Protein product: CASSPRTGLPYEQYF.

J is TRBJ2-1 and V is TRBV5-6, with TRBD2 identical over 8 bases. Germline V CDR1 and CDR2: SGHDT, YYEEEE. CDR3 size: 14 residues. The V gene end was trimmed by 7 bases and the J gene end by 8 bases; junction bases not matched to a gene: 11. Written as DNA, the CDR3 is TGTGCCAGCGAACAGCGGGGGAGGTACCATGAGCAGTTCTTC. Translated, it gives CASEQRGRYHEQFF.

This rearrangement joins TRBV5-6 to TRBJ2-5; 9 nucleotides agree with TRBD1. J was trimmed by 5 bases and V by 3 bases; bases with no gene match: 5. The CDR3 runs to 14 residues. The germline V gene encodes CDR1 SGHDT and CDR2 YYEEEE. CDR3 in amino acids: CASSYRGLGETQYF. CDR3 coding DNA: TGTGCCAGCAGCTACAGGGGGCTTGGGGAGACCCAGTACTTC. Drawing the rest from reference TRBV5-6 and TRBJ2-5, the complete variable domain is DAGVTQSPTHLIKTRGQQVTLRCSPKSGHDTVSWYQQALGQGPQFIFQYYEEEERQRGNFPDRFSGHQFPNYSSELNVNALLLGDSALYLCASSYRGLGETQYFGPGTRLLVL.

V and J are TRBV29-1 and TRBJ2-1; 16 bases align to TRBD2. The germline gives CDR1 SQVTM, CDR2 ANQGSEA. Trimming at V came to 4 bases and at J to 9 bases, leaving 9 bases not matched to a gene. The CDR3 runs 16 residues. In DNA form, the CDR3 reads TGCAGCGTTGTCCCCGGGACTAGCGGGGGGGTCGGTGAGCAGTTCTTC. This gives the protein CSVVPGTSGGVGEQFF.

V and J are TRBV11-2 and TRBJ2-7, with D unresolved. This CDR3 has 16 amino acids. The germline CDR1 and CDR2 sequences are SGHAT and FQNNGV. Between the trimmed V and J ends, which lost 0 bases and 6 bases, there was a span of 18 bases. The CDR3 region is CASSLDRSWLVAEQYF. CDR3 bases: TGTGCCAGCAGCTTAGATAGATCTTGGCTAGTCGCCGAGCAGTACTTC. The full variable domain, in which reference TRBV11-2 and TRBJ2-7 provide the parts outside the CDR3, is EAGVAQSPRYKIIEKRQSVAFWCNPISGHATLYWYQQILGQGPKLLIQFQNNGVVDDSQLPKDRFSAERLKGVDSTLKIQPAKLEDSAVYLCASSLDRSWLVAEQYFGPGTRLTVT.

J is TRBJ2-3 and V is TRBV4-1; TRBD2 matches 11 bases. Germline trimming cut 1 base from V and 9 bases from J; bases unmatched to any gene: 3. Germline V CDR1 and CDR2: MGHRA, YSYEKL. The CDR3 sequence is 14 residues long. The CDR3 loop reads CASSQVLAGGTQYF. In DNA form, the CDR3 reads TGCGCCAGCAGCCAAGTTCTAGCGGGGGGAACGCAGTATTTT.

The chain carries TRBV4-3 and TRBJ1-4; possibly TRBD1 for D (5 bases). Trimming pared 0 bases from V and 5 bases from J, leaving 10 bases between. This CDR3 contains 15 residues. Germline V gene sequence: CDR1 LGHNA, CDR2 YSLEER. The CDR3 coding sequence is TGCGCCAGCAGCCAAGATAGGGGCCGAAATGAAAAACTGTTTTTT. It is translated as CASSQDRGRNEKLFF.

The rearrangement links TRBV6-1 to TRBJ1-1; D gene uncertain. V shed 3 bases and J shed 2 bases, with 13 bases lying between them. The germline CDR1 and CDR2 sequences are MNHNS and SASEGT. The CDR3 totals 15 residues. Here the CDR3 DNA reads TGTGCCAGCAGTGATTACACTAAATTCAACACTGAAGCTTTCTTT. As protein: CASSDYTKFNTEAFF.

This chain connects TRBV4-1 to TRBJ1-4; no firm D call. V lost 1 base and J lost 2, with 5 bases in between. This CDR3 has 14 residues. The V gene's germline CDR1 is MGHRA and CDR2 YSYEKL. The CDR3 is CASSQVATNEKLFF. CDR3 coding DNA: TGCGCCAGCAGCCAAGTTGCCACTAATGAAAAACTGTTTTTT.

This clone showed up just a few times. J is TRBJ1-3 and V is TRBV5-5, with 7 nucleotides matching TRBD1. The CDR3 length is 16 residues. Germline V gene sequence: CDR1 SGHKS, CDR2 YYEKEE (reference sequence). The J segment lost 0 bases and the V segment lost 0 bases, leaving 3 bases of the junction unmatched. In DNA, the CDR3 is TGTGCCAGCAGCTTGGAGACAGGGAGCTCTGGAAACACCATATATTTT. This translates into CASSLETGSSGNTIYF.

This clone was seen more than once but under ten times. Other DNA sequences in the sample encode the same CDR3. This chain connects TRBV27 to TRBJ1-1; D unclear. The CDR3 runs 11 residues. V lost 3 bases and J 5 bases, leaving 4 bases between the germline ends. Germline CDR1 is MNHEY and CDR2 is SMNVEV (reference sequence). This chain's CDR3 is CASSLGTEAFF. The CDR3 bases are TGTGCCAGCAGTTTGGGGACTGAAGCTTTCTTT.

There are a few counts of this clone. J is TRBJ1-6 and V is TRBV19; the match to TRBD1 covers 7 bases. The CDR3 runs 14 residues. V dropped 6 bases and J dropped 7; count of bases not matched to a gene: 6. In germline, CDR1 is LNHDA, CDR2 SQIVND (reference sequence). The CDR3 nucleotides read TGTGCCAGTAGGACAACAGGGGAAAATTCACCCCTCCACTTT. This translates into CASRTTGENSPLHF. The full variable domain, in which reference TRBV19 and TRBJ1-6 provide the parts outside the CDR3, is DGGITQSPKYLFRKEGQNVTLSCEQNLNHDAMYWYRQDPGQGLRLIYYSQIVNDFQKGDIAEGYSVSREKKESFPLTVTSAQKNPTAFYLCASRTTGENSPLHFGNGTRLTVT.

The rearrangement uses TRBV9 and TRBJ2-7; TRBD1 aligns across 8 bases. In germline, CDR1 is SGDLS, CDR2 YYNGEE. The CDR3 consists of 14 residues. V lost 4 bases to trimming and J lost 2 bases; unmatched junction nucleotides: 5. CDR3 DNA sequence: TGTGCCAGCAGCACCCAGGGGGCCCCCTACGAGCAGTACTTC. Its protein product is CASSTQGAPYEQYF. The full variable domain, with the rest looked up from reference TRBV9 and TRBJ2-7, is DSGVTQTPKHLITATGQRVTLRCSPRSGDLSVYWYQQSLDQGLQFLIQYYNGEERAKGNILERFSAQQFPDLHSELNLSSLELGDSALYFCASSTQGAPYEQYFGPGTRLTVT.

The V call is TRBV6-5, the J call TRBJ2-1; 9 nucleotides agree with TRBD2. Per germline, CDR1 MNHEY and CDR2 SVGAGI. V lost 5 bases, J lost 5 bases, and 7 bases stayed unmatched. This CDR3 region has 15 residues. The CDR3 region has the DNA TGTGCCAGCAGTCTTAGCGGGAGTATCAACAATGAGCAGTTCTTC. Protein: CASSLSGSINNEQFF.

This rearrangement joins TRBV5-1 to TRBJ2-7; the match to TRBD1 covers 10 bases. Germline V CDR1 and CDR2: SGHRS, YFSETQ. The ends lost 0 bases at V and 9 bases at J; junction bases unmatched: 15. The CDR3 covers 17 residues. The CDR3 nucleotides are TGCGCCAGCAGCTTGGGACAGGGGGCAGCATCCTTCTACCGGCAGTACTTC. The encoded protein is CASSLGQGAASFYRQYF.

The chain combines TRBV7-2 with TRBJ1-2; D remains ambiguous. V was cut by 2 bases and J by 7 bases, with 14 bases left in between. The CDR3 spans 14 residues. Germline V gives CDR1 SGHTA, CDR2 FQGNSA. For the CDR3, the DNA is TGTGCCAGCAGCTTAAGCCCCCTACAGCTTGGCTACACCTTC. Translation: CASSLSPLQLGYTF. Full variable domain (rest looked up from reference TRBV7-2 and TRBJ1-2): GAGVSQSPSNKVTEKGKDVELRCDPISGHTALYWYRQSLGQGLEFLIYFQGNSAPDKSGLPSDRFSAERTGGSVSTLTIQRTQQEDSAVYLCASSLSPLQLGYTFGSGTRLTVV.

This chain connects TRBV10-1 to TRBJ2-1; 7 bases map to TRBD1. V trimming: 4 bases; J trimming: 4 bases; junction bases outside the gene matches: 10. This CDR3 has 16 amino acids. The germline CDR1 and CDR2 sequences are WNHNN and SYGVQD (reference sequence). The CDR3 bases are TGCGCCAGCAGTGCGGTGGAGACAGGGATATACAATGAGCAGTTCTTC. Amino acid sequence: CASSAVETGIYNEQFF.

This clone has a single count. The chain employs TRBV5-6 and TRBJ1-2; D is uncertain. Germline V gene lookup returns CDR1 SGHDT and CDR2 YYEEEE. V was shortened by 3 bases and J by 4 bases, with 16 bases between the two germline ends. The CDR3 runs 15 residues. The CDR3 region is CASSSNSGRTYGYTF. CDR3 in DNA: TGTGCCAGCAGCTCGAATTCGGGGAGGACCTATGGCTACACCTTC.

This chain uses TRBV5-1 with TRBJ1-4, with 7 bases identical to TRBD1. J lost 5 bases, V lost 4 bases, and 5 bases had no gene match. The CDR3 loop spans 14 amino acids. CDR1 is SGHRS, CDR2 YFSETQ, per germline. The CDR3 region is CASSAGQLNEKLFF. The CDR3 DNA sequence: TGCGCCAGCAGCGCGGGACAGCTCAATGAAAAACTGTTTTTT.

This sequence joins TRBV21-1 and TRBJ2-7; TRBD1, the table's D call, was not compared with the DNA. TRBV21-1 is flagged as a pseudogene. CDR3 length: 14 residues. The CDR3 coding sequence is TGTGCCAGGACGCCCGGGACAGATAACTACGAGCAGTACTTC. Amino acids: CARTPGTDNYEQYF.

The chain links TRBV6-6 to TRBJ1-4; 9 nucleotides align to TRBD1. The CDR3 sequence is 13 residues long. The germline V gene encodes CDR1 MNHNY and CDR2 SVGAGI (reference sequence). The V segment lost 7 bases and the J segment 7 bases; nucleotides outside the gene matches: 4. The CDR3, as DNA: TGTGCCAGCACCTGGGACAGGGCTGAAAAACTGTTTTTT. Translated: CASTWDRAEKLFF.

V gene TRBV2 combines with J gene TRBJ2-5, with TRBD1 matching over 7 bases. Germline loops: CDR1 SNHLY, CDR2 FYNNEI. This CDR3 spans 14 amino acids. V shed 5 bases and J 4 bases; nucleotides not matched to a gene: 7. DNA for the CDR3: TGTGCCAGCAGTAATCAACAGGGGCGAGAGACCCAGTACTTC. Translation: CASSNQQGRETQYF.

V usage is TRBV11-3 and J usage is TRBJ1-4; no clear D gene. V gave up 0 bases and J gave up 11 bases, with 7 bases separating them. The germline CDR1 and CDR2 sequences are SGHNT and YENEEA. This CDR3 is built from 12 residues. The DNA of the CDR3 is TGTGCCAGCAGCTTAGATGGTTCGAAACTGTTTTTT. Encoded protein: CASSLDGSKLFF. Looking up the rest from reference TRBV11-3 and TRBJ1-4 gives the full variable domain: EAGVVQSPRYKIIEKKQPVAFWCNPISGHNTLYWYLQNLGQGPELLIRYENEEAVDDSQLPKDRFSAERLKGVDSTLKIQPAELGDSAVYLCASSLDGSKLFFGSGTQLSVL.

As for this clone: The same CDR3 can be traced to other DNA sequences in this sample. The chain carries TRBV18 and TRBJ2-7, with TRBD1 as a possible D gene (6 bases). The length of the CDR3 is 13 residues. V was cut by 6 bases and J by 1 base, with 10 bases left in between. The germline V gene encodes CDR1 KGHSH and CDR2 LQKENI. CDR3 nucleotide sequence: TGTGCCAGCTCCCCGACAGGTTCCTACGAGCAGTACTTC. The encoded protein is CASSPTGSYEQYF.

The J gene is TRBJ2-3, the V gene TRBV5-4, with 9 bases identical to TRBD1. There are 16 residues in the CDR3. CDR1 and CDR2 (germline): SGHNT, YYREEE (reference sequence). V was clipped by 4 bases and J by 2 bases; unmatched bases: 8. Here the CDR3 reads CASSGIRDRATDTQYF. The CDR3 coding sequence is TGTGCCAGCAGCGGAATCCGGGACAGGGCCACAGATACGCAGTATTTT.

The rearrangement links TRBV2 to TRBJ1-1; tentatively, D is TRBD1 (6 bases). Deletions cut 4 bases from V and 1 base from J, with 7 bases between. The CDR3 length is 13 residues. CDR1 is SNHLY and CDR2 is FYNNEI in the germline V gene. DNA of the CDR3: TGTGCCAGCAGTGGGGACAAGAACACTGAAGCTTTCTTT. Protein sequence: CASSGDKNTEAFF.